This T cell receptor beta chain comes out of a study of early T cells in non-severe SARS-CoV-2 infection. Study in general: The authors sequenced bulk RNA from unsorted whole blood, leaving chains unpaired.

Findings and limits, study-wide: VDJdb matching favored anti-spike CD8 responses, missing private and CD4 specificities.

Attached unique molecular identifiers marked individual cDNA molecules. TCRdb called the 5' RACE reads again in MiXCR, with one record for every CDR3 protein. This table has more than 65,000 distinct CDR3 sequences, more than 3.5% appearing once. Germline CDR1 SGHTA, CDR2 FQGNSA. Trimming shortened V by 1 base and J by 5 bases, and 11 bases separated the two germline ends. The CDR3 spans 15 residues. This clonotype was seen a few times. The antigen remains undetermined. This rearrangement joins TRBV7-2 to TRBJ1-4; the D gene is possibly TRBD1 (6 bases). This clonotype originated in an adult who was a healthcare worker with PCR-confirmed SARS-CoV-2 infection or an uninfected control (not recorded which). The donor label of this sample is uncertain. Here the sequenced sample was whole blood, taken at baseline. The CDR3 DNA sequence: TGTGCCAGCAGCTTAGGTTGGGACATCAATGAAAAACTGTTTTTT. Protein sequence: CASSLGWDINEKLFF.